A single sample gave rise to the 17 T cell receptor beta chains below, sequenced in a study of cytomegalovirus exposure and HLA in healthy donors. Primers included in the PCR were 60 Vbeta and 13 Jbeta primers. Sequenced by immunoSEQ multiplex PCR; TCRdb stores in-frame clones only, minus some. The sample yields under 200,000 clones, around 76% seen once. The specimen sequenced was PBMCs. These receptors were obtained from a man between 60 and 70 years old in good health and CMV-seronegative.

The rearrangement joins TRBV6-1 to TRBJ1-3; 7 bases fit TRBD1. Germline V gene data show CDR1 as MNHNS and CDR2 as SASEGT. After removal of 4 bases from V and 4 bases from J, the junction contained 4 bases not matched to a gene. The CDR3 length is 14 residues. CDR3 region: CASSVGTVGNTIYF. CDR3 nucleotides: TGTGCCAGCAGTGTGGGGACAGTCGGAAACACCATATATTTT.

The chain combines TRBV29-1 with TRBJ1-2, with 9 bases lining up with TRBD1. Germline V gene data show CDR1 as SQVTM and CDR2 as ANQGSEA. The length of the CDR3 is 15 residues. The junction had 15 bases not matched to a gene; V was cut back by 6 bases and J by 7 bases. This CDR3 reads CSVGTGFLGMAGYTF. CDR3 nucleotides: TGCAGCGTCGGGACAGGGTTTTTGGGGATGGCTGGCTACACCTTC. Supplemented by reference TRBV29-1 and TRBJ1-2, the full variable domain reads SAVISQKPSRDICQRGTSLTIQCQVDSQVTMMFWYRQQPGQSLTLIATANQGSEATYESGFVIDKFPISRPNLTFSTLTVSNMSPEDSSIYLCSVGTGFLGMAGYTFGSGTRLTVV.

Of note for this clone: One end of the junction fails to match germline, which may point to a read error. This chain uses TRBV7-9 with TRBJ1-3, with 7 bases that match TRBD1. The CDR3 spans 16 residues. CDR1 is SEHNR and CDR2 is FQNEAQ in the germline V gene (reference sequence). The chain's CDR3 is CSSSTTGWSSGNTIYF. The CDR3 coding sequence is TGTTCCAGCAGCACGACAGGGTGGAGCTCTGGAAACACCATATATTTT.

About this clone: This same CDR3 is encoded by further DNA sequences in the sample. The chain couples TRBV7-6 to TRBJ2-7; possibly TRBD1 for D (5 bases). CDR3 length: 14 amino acids. V was clipped by 1 base and J by 1 base, with 8 bases between them. Germline CDR1 reads SGHVS; CDR2 reads FNYEAQ. For the CDR3, the DNA is TGTGCCAGCAGCTTAGAAGGGGATTCCTACGAGCAGTACTTC. Translating it yields CASSLEGDSYEQYF.

The gene calls are TRBV19 and TRBJ2-3, with TRBD2 matching 8 bases. V lost 4 bases to trimming and J lost 2 bases; unmatched junction nucleotides: 5. Germline CDR1 is LNHDA and CDR2 is SQIVND (reference sequence). The CDR3 contains 15 residues. This CDR3 is CASSTGGHSTDTQYF. CDR3 DNA sequence: TGTGCCAGTAGTACGGGGGGGCATTCCACAGATACGCAGTATTTT.

The J gene is TRBJ1-2, the V gene TRBV19; D is perhaps TRBD1 (6 bases). Germline V gene data show CDR1 as LNHDA and CDR2 as SQIVND (reference sequence). This CDR3 spans 15 amino acids. Trimming took 7 bases from V and 4 from J, leaving 19 bases between them. The DNA for the CDR3 is TGTGCCAGTACCACCGGAACAGGGAGGGGCTATGGCTACACCTTC. Residues: CASTTGTGRGYGYTF. The full variable domain, its missing parts supplied by reference TRBV19 and TRBJ1-2, is DGGITQSPKYLFRKEGQNVTLSCEQNLNHDAMYWYRQDPGQGLRLIYYSQIVNDFQKGDIAEGYSVSREKKESFPLTVTSAQKNPTAFYLCASTTGTGRGYGYTFGSGTRLTVV.

The V call is TRBV28, the J call TRBJ2-3; TRBD2 agrees at 12 bases. This CDR3 spans 19 amino acids. Looked up from germline, CDR1 is MDHEN and CDR2 is SYDVKM. The trim removed 3 bases at V and 0 bases at J, leaving 10 bases unmatched. CDR3 bases: TGTGCCAGCAGTTTCTCAACTAGCGGGAGGACCGCTAGCACAGATACGCAGTATTTT. Its translation is CASSFSTSGRTASTDTQYF.

The table lists this clone with a few counts. The chain uses TRBV2 and TRBJ2-2; the match to TRBD1 covers 7 bases. This CDR3 region has 14 residues. Trimming cost V 11 bases and J 1 base; bases outside gene matches: 7. The germline V gene has CDR1 SNHLY and CDR2 FYNNEI. This chain's CDR3 is CAGTGTENTGELFF. In DNA, the CDR3 is TGTGCCGGAACTGGGACAGAGAACACCGGGGAGCTGTTTTTT.

The V call is TRBV5-5, the J call TRBJ2-7, with a possible D match to TRBD1 (5 bases). The germline V and J ends were trimmed by 0 bases and 0 bases, with 10 bases remaining between them. In germline, CDR1 is SGHKS, CDR2 YYEKEE (reference sequence). This CDR3 spans 15 amino acids. The CDR3 region has the DNA TGTGCCAGCAGCTTGGAGGGGCTAAGCTCCTACGAGCAGTACTTC. Translated, it gives CASSLEGLSSYEQYF.

The chain is built from TRBV7-2 and TRBJ2-1; a possible D gene is TRBD2 (5 bases). V lost 5 bases and J 3 bases, leaving 8 bases between the germline ends. The CDR3 is 13 residues long. The germline gives CDR1 SGHTA, CDR2 FQGNSA. This CDR3 reads CASSLTSYNEQFF. The CDR3 DNA is TGTGCCAGCAGCCTCACTAGCTACAATGAGCAGTTCTTC.

This chain uses TRBV7-2 with TRBJ2-1; D is ambiguous. The V end lost 2 bases, the J end lost 9 bases, and 14 bases lay between the germline ends. Germline values: CDR1 SGHTA, CDR2 FQGNSA. This CDR3 is built from 14 residues. Here the CDR3 reads CASSLLSGSGEQFF. The DNA of the CDR3 is TGTGCCAGCAGCTTACTGAGTGGCTCGGGTGAGCAGTTCTTC.

The V call is TRBV7-2, the J call TRBJ2-1; 8 bases line up with TRBD2. The J segment lost 12 bases and the V segment lost 1 base, leaving 14 bases of the junction unmatched. Germline V gene sequence: CDR1 SGHTA, CDR2 FQGNSA. The CDR3 sequence is 16 residues long. The CDR3 nucleotides read TGTGCCAGCAGCTTAGATGCTTCCTTGCGGGAGGAAGGGCAGTTCTTC. It specifies CASSLDASLREEGQFF.

The chain combines TRBV2 with TRBJ1-2, with a possible D match to TRBD1 (5 bases). Looked up from germline, CDR1 is SNHLY and CDR2 is FYNNEI. The V gene lost 4 bases and the J gene lost 6 bases, with 12 bases spanning the gap. The CDR3 is 13 residues long. CDR3 sequence: CASSAAGRDGYTF. The CDR3 DNA reads as TGTGCCAGCAGTGCCGCAGGGAGGGATGGCTACACCTTC.

The gene calls are TRBV7-9 and TRBJ1-2, with no clear D. Germline V gives CDR1 SEHNR, CDR2 FQNEAQ (reference sequence). V shed 5 bases and J shed 8 bases, with 21 bases lying between them. The length of the CDR3 is 15 residues. CDR3 sequence reads: CASSLERAPSGGYTF. The CDR3 DNA reads TGTGCCAGCAGCCTGGAGAGAGCCCCGTCGGGGGGCTACACCTTC.

This chain links TRBV7-2 with TRBJ1-1; no clear D. CDR1 is SGHTA and CDR2 is FQGNSA in the germline V gene. CDR3 size: 12 residues. Trimming stripped 4 bases from V and 10 bases from J, with 13 bases between. This CDR3 is CASSSNRGGAFF. The CDR3 DNA reads as TGTGCCAGCAGCTCCAACCGGGGTGGAGCTTTCTTT.

V usage is TRBV27 and J usage is TRBJ1-5, with TRBD1 identical over 7 bases. From germline, CDR1 is MNHEY and CDR2 SMNVEV (reference sequence). CDR3 length: 14 amino acids. V was pared by 8 bases and J by 5 bases, with 9 bases of the junction left unmatched. This CDR3 reads CASFAGDRDQPQHF. CDR3 in DNA: TGTGCCAGCTTTGCAGGGGACAGAGATCAGCCCCAGCATTTT.

The genes are TRBV6-5 and TRBJ1-1, with D possibly TRBD1 on 5 matching bases. This CDR3 has 14 amino acids. From germline, CDR1 is MNHEY and CDR2 SVGAGI. V was trimmed by 2 bases and J by 6 bases, leaving 13 bases between them. The CDR3 loop is CASSYAQWGPEAFF. Here the CDR3 DNA reads TGTGCCAGCAGTTACGCCCAGTGGGGCCCTGAAGCTTTCTTT.